This T cell receptor beta chain was retrieved from a study of blood T cell repertoires in COVID-19. Study overall: Specimens from acute and convalescent COVID-19 originated in the United States, Italy and Spain. The analysed material was cDNA or gDNA that came from T cells, B-cell-depleted T cells, or PBMCs.

This clone has just one count. The CDR3 is made up of 14 amino acids. Trimming left V 1 base short and J 6 bases short, with 14 bases between. In germline, CDR1 is SGHRS, CDR2 YFSETQ. Original handling: Nucleated cell counts were estimated from reference gene primer amplification. Sequenced by immunoSEQ multiplex PCR; TCRdb stores in-frame clones only, minus some. The D gene and trimming were derived from the DNA, and the V and J assignments and clone size from that table. In the table there are about 140,000 clones, 87% of which are singletons. The chain combines TRBV5-1 with TRBJ2-7, with TRBD1 as a possible D gene (6 bases). The sequencing input was peripheral blood. The TCR comes from a middle-aged woman with acute or convalescent COVID-19. This CDR3 is CASSLSGVGLEQYF. The CDR3 nucleotides are TGCGCCAGCAGCTTGTCAGGGGTAGGACTCGAGCAGTACTTC.